One TCR beta chain is described in this entry. This specimen belongs to a study of blood T cell repertoires in COVID-19. Germline CDR1 is SGHTA and CDR2 is FQGTGA. This CDR3 has 13 amino acids. Between the trimmed V and J ends, which lost 10 bases and 0 bases, there was a span of 9 bases. Participant reports of clinical history set cohort assignment. Original processing methods: The assay estimated nucleated cells by amplifying reference gene primers. Produced via immunoSEQ multiplex PCR; TCRdb's table is partial and in-frame only. The V and J calls and clone size come from that table; D and trimming were worked out from the DNA. The sample lists 250,000 to 300,000 clones; 88% were seen once.

The sample comprised PBMCs or T cells enriched from blood (not recorded which). The V and J genes are TRBV7-3 and TRBJ2-2, with D uncertain. This TCR was sampled from a woman in her fifties or sixties in a cohort exposed to, infected with or recovered from COVID-19 (not recorded which). CDR3 amino acids: CAIFRANTGELFF. CDR3 bases: TGTGCCATTTTCCGGGCGAACACCGGGGAGCTGTTTTTT.